Presented here are 30 T cell receptor beta chains from one specimen sequenced in a study of shared clonotypes between healthy human individuals. CD45RO negativity and positive selection for CCR7 defined naive CD8 cells, a population that excluded terminally differentiated effector memory CD45RA+ cells. Method: immunoSEQ multiplex PCR; TCRdb's copy keeps in-frame clones and lacks some. The data show about 2.1 million clones, with just over 90% seen just once and around 1.7% held by the top ten. Sequencing was performed on naive CD8+ T cells from PBMCs. The receptor source for this set is a man aged 18 to 29 in good health. Some clones in this sample may be carry-over from other donors' samples.

The V call is TRBV2, the J call TRBJ2-7; tentatively, D is TRBD1 (5 bases). This CDR3 has 13 residues. Germline V CDR1 and CDR2: SNHLY, FYNNEI. Trimming shortened V by 7 bases and J by 2 bases, and 12 bases separated the two germline ends. The CDR3 bases are TGTGCCAGCATTGGACACACCACCTACGAGCAGTACTTC. Protein: CASIGHTTYEQYF.

The chain links TRBV6-5 to TRBJ2-7; TRBD2 is a possible D gene (6 bases). This CDR3 spans 15 amino acids. V gave up 5 bases and J gave up 1 base, with 15 bases separating them. Germline CDR1 is MNHEY and CDR2 is SVGAGI. The CDR3 protein is CASSQSPGGSYEQYF. The CDR3 nucleotides are TGTGCCAGCAGTCAATCGCCCGGGGGTTCCTACGAGCAGTACTTC.

Regarding this clone: Other DNA sequences from this sample encode an identical CDR3 as well. This chain links TRBV6-5 with TRBJ2-7, with a tentative D call TRBD2 (6 bases). Germline CDR1 is MNHEY and CDR2 is SVGAGI. V gave up 6 bases and J gave up 3 bases, with 18 bases separating them. The CDR3 totals 15 residues. The CDR3 nucleotides read TGTGCCAGCAGCGACGGGGTTGGGACTTTCTACGAGCAGTACTTC. Protein sequence: CASSDGVGTFYEQYF.

In this sample, this clone turned up once. The chain couples TRBV28 to TRBJ1-5; D unclear. CDR1 and CDR2 from the germline V gene are MDHEN and SYDVKM. Trimming took 1 base from V and 4 from J, leaving 11 bases between them. The length of the CDR3 is 15 residues. CDR3 in amino acids: CASSLYGAENQPQHF. CDR3 sequence (DNA): TGTGCCAGCAGTTTATACGGTGCCGAAAATCAGCCCCAGCATTTT.

The genes are TRBV10-3 and TRBJ2-7, with 7 bases fitting TRBD2. The CDR3 has 14 amino acids. Germline lookup yields CDR1 ENHRY and CDR2 SYGVKD. V was clipped by 5 bases and J by 0 bases; unmatched bases: 4. The CDR3 DNA is TGTGCCATCAGTCTAGCGGAGAGCTCCTACGAGCAGTACTTC. Amino acid sequence: CAISLAESSYEQYF.

J is TRBJ2-7 and V is TRBV14; 7 nucleotides agree with TRBD2. The V gene's germline CDR1 is SGHDN and CDR2 FVKESK. There are 14 residues in the CDR3. The J segment lost 5 bases and the V segment lost 1 base, leaving 5 bases of the junction unmatched. The CDR3 nucleotides are TGTGCCAGCAGCCAAGCTTTTGGGGGGGACGAGCAGTACTTC. It encodes CASSQAFGGDEQYF.

The V and J genes are TRBV28 and TRBJ2-2; D remains unclear. Deletions cut 7 bases from V and 4 bases from J, with 16 bases between. The germline gives CDR1 MDHEN, CDR2 SYDVKM. This CDR3 is built from 15 residues. CDR3 nucleotides: TGTGCCAGCACCCCCCCTCACAGCTCCACCGGGGAGCTGTTTTTT. Translating gives CASTPPHSSTGELFF.

The V call is TRBV9, the J call TRBJ1-2; possible D gene TRBD1, 5 bases. The CDR3 contains 14 residues. Germline assignment: CDR1 SGDLS and CDR2 YYNGEE. V was cut by 1 base and J by 4 bases, with 11 bases left in between. The CDR3 DNA sequence: TGTGCCAGCAGCGTACGGGGCACCGGCTATGGCTACACCTTC. It codes for CASSVRGTGYGYTF.

V is TRBV5-6 and J is TRBJ2-7; 14 positions agree with TRBD2. The CDR3 length is 17 residues. Germline V gene sequence: CDR1 SGHDT, CDR2 YYEEEE. V was pared by 5 bases and J by 0 bases, with 7 bases of the junction left unmatched. The CDR3 reads CASRDRLAGGYSYEQYF. The DNA of the CDR3 is TGTGCCAGCAGGGACAGACTAGCGGGAGGGTACTCCTACGAGCAGTACTTC.

The chain has TRBV28 and TRBJ2-3; the D is unclear. The CDR3 runs to 15 residues. V dropped 3 bases and J dropped 4 bases, with 14 bases sitting between them. Germline V gene data show CDR1 as MDHEN and CDR2 as SYDVKM. The CDR3 bases are TGTGCCAGCAGTTTGGGAACTGGCGGTCCAGATACGCAGTATTTT. As protein: CASSLGTGGPDTQYF. Using reference TRBV28 and TRBJ2-3 for the parts outside the CDR3, the full variable domain is DVKVTQSSRYLVKRTGEKVFLECVQDMDHENMFWYRQDPGLGLRLIYFSYDVKMKEKGDIPEGYSVSREKKERFSLILESASTNQTSMYLCASSLGTGGPDTQYFGPGTRLTVL.

CDR3 region: CSVETASGANVLTF. CDR3 DNA sequence: TGCAGCGTTGAGACGGCCTCTGGGGCCAACGTCCTGACTTTC. The chain combines TRBV29-1 with TRBJ2-6; D remains unclear. The CDR3 length is 14 residues. V lost 3 bases and J lost 0, with 6 bases in between. Germline loops: CDR1 SQVTM, CDR2 ANQGSEA. Supplemented by reference TRBV29-1 and TRBJ2-6, the full variable domain reads SAVISQKPSRDICQRGTSLTIQCQVDSQVTMMFWYRQQPGQSLTLIATANQGSEATYESGFVIDKFPISRPNLTFSTLTVSNMSPEDSSIYLCSVETASGANVLTFGAGSRLTVL.

The rearrangement links TRBV10-3 to TRBJ2-1; perhaps TRBD2 as D (6 bases). Trimming took 8 bases from V and 7 from J, leaving 15 bases between them. This CDR3 has 13 residues. Germline-derived CDR1 and CDR2 are ENHRY and SYGVKD. The CDR3 loop is CAISGERNNEQFF. The CDR3 nucleotides are TGTGCCATCTCGGGGGAACGGAATAATGAGCAGTTCTTC.

This clone came up once. V gene TRBV25-1 combines with J gene TRBJ1-4, with TRBD1 matching 8 bases. Trimming took 4 bases from V and 5 from J; bases not matched to a gene: 9. The CDR3 extends over 16 amino acids. The V gene's germline CDR1 is MGHDK and CDR2 SYGVNS. CDR3 DNA: TGTGCCAGCAGTGGACCAGGGGACAGGAGAAATGAAAAACTGTTTTTT. Its protein is CASSGPGDRRNEKLFF.

This clone was seen a handful of times. The chain couples TRBV27 to TRBJ1-1; the D gene is possibly TRBD1 (5 bases). Germline V lookup: CDR1 MNHEY, CDR2 SMNVEV (reference sequence). V was shortened by 0 bases and J by 3 bases, with 14 bases between the two germline ends. This CDR3 region has 16 residues. This CDR3 is CASSLSLGTPDTEAFF. The CDR3 bases are TGTGCCAGCAGTTTATCGTTGGGGACTCCAGACACTGAAGCTTTCTTT.

CDR3: CASRGDSHSYEQYF. CDR3 nucleotide sequence: TGTGCCAGCAGGGGGGACAGCCACTCCTACGAGCAGTACTTC. This rearrangement joins TRBV2 to TRBJ2-7; 7 positions agree with TRBD1. There are 14 residues in the CDR3. Germline V gene lookup returns CDR1 SNHLY and CDR2 FYNNEI. Trimming took 6 bases from V and 0 from J; bases not matched to a gene: 5.

The chain couples TRBV13 to TRBJ2-7; 10 bases are shared with TRBD2. Germline trimming cut 4 bases from V and 4 bases from J; bases unmatched to any gene: 4. The CDR3 totals 14 residues. Germline V CDR1 and CDR2: PRHDT, FYEKMQ (reference sequence). For the CDR3, the DNA is TGTGCCAGCAGCTCAAGCGGGAGGGAATACGAGCAGTACTTC. This encodes CASSSSGREYEQYF.

The chain uses TRBV19 and TRBJ1-2, with D possibly matching TRBD1 (5 bases). V dropped 6 bases and J dropped 0 bases, with 20 bases sitting between them. The CDR3 extends over 17 amino acids. Germline CDR1 LNHDA, CDR2 SQIVND (reference sequence). CDR3 in amino acids: CASSSWDPGSTNYGYTF. CDR3 DNA: TGTGCCAGTAGCTCTTGGGACCCTGGATCCACTAACTATGGCTACACCTTC.

The chain combines TRBV11-2 with TRBJ2-7; TRBD2 matches at 8 bases. V was pared by 6 bases and J by 2 bases, with 6 bases of the junction left unmatched. The CDR3 runs to 14 residues. Germline V gene data show CDR1 as SGHAT and CDR2 as FQNNGV. CDR3 DNA: TGTGCCAGCAGGCCAGCGGGAGCGCCCTACGAGCAGTACTTC. Translating gives CASRPAGAPYEQYF.

The rearrangement links TRBV29-1 to TRBJ1-2; no definite D call. CDR1 is SQVTM, CDR2 ANQGSEA, per germline. Trimming stripped 6 bases from V and 2 bases from J, with 16 bases between. This CDR3 spans 14 amino acids. The CDR3 spells CSVDPRPLNYGYTF. CDR3 sequence (DNA): TGCAGCGTGGATCCCCGGCCTTTGAACTATGGCTACACCTTC.

The chain employs TRBV19 and TRBJ1-4; D might be TRBD1 (5 bases). V was pared by 5 bases and J by 7 bases, with 20 bases between. The CDR3 contains 16 residues. The germline V gene has CDR1 LNHDA and CDR2 SQIVND (reference sequence). CDR3 bases: TGTGCCAGTAGTTCGCGGGGCCCAGGTCGAGGTGAAAAACTGTTTTTT. Amino acid sequence: CASSSRGPGRGEKLFF.

CDR3 coding DNA: TGTGCCACGGGACCTAAAGAGACCCAGTACTTC. Translation gives CATGPKETQYF. V and J are TRBV15 and TRBJ2-5, with D perhaps TRBD1 or TRBD2 (5 bases each). V was pared by 9 bases and J by 3 bases, with 8 bases between. Germline V gene lookup returns CDR1 LNHNV and CDR2 YYDKDF (reference sequence). CDR3 length: 11 amino acids.

This sequence joins TRBV13 and TRBJ2-7; D possibly uses TRBD1 or TRBD2 (5 bases each). Trimming cost V 5 bases and J 4 bases, with 18 bases left between them. Germline loops: CDR1 PRHDT, CDR2 FYEKMQ (reference sequence). This CDR3 is 15 amino acids long. The CDR3 region is CASSPTGAKRYEQYF. DNA of the CDR3: TGTGCCAGCAGCCCAACAGGCGCGAAGCGGTACGAGCAGTACTTC.

The rearrangement links TRBV6-6 to TRBJ1-1; the D gene is possibly TRBD1 (5 bases). Germline CDR1 reads MNHNY; CDR2 reads SVGAGI (reference sequence). The CDR3 runs to 15 residues. The ends were cut back, 5 bases at V and 2 bases at J, with 15 bases in the middle. The chain's CDR3 is CASSTRQGHNTEAFF. In DNA form, the CDR3 reads TGTGCCAGCAGTACCCGGCAGGGTCATAACACTGAAGCTTTCTTT.

The rearrangement uses TRBV30 and TRBJ2-7; D possibly corresponds to TRBD2 (6 bases). Trimming left V 0 bases short and J 2 bases short, with 11 bases between. Germline V gives CDR1 GTSNPN, CDR2 SVGIG (reference sequence). CDR3 length: 14 residues. This CDR3 reads CAWSVMGEAYEQYF. CDR3 bases: TGTGCCTGGAGTGTAATGGGGGAGGCCTACGAGCAGTACTTC. Full variable domain (remainder filled in from reference TRBV30 and TRBJ2-7): SQTIHQWPATLVQPVGSPLSLECTVEGTSNPNLYWYRQAAGRGLQLLFYSVGIGQISSEVPQNLSASRPQDRQFILSSKKLLLSDSGFYLCAWSVMGEAYEQYFGPGTRLTVT.

This clone was observed once. The chain is built from TRBV2 and TRBJ1-5; TRBD1 is a possible D gene (5 bases). Trimming left V 2 bases short and J 4 bases short, with 12 bases between. Germline lookup yields CDR1 SNHLY and CDR2 FYNNEI. CDR3 length: 15 residues. CDR3 sequence reads: CASSEFREQNQPQHF. CDR3 DNA sequence: TGTGCCAGCAGTGAATTCAGGGAACAGAATCAGCCCCAGCATTTT.

The chain has TRBV7-9 and TRBJ2-5, with a possible D match to TRBD1 (6 bases). Germline CDR1 and CDR2: SEHNR and FQNEAQ (reference sequence). Trimming stripped 8 bases from V and 5 bases from J, with 12 bases between. CDR3 length: 12 residues. The CDR3 here is CASRGHAETQYF. The DNA of the CDR3 is TGTGCCAGCCGGGGACACGCCGAGACCCAGTACTTC.

Comments on this clone: Other DNA sequences in this specimen translate into the identical CDR3. The chain carries TRBV7-9 and TRBJ2-7; a weak D match, TRBD2 (5 bases). V was shortened by 1 base and J by 0 bases, with 7 bases between the two germline ends. The CDR3 runs to 14 residues. The germline gives CDR1 SEHNR, CDR2 FQNEAQ (reference sequence). DNA for the CDR3: TGTGCCAGCAGCTTAGGAACTAGCTCCTACGAGCAGTACTTC. Protein product: CASSLGTSSYEQYF.

The chain uses TRBV6-6 and TRBJ2-2; D is unclear. Germline CDR1 is MNHNY and CDR2 is SVGAGI (reference sequence). Trimming took off 3 bases at V and 6 bases at J, with 8 bases between the two ends. The CDR3 contains 13 residues. CDR3 sequence: CASSYGVSGELFF. The CDR3, as DNA: TGTGCCAGCAGTTATGGAGTCTCCGGGGAGCTGTTTTTT.

The chain links TRBV27 to TRBJ1-1; D not certain. The CDR3 loop spans 13 amino acids. Trimming removed 6 bases at V and 4 bases at J, with 12 bases between. Germline CDR1 and CDR2: MNHEY and SMNVEV (reference sequence). CDR3 amino acids: CASSERGPTEAFF. In DNA, the CDR3 is TGTGCCAGCAGCGAGCGTGGCCCCACTGAAGCTTTCTTT.

The rearrangement links TRBV25-1 to TRBJ1-4; TRBD1 might be the D (5 bases). This CDR3 contains 16 residues. The V end was cut by 6 bases, the J end by 3 bases, with 17 bases between. In germline, CDR1 is MGHDK, CDR2 SYGVNS. The CDR3 protein is CASSGDPGPANEKLFF. DNA for the CDR3: TGTGCCAGCAGCGGGGACCCGGGACCGGCTAATGAAAAACTGTTTTTT.